Sequencing of this TCR beta chain was carried out in a study of cytomegalovirus exposure and HLA in healthy donors. Study summary: Earlier work reported roughly 120 million unique TCR beta sequences from approximately 180 million T cells.

The germline gives CDR1 SGHRS, CDR2 YFSETQ. The germline V and J ends were trimmed by 5 bases and 1 base, with 12 bases remaining between them. CDR3 length: 14 residues. This PCR relied on a set of 60 Vbeta primers and 13 Jbeta primers. TCRdb keeps only in-frame clones here, not all; method: immunoSEQ multiplex PCR. Seen here are about 130,000 clones, over 70% observed once, and the top ten hold around 1.9%. This clone has only a few counts. As yet, its antigen is unknown. Whole-study results and caveats: The study flagged about 150 TCR beta chains as cytomegalovirus-associated. Highest at DRB1 and lowest at HLA-C, TCR association rates differed among HLA loci in a later analysis.

V gene TRBV5-1 combines with J gene TRBJ1-2, with a weak D call TRBD1 (6 bases). This TCR was recovered from a woman in her thirties or forties in good health and CMV-seronegative. Sample: PBMCs. The CDR3 region has the DNA TGCGCCAGCAGGGACGGGACAAATAACTATGGCTACACCTTC. It encodes CASRDGTNNYGYTF.